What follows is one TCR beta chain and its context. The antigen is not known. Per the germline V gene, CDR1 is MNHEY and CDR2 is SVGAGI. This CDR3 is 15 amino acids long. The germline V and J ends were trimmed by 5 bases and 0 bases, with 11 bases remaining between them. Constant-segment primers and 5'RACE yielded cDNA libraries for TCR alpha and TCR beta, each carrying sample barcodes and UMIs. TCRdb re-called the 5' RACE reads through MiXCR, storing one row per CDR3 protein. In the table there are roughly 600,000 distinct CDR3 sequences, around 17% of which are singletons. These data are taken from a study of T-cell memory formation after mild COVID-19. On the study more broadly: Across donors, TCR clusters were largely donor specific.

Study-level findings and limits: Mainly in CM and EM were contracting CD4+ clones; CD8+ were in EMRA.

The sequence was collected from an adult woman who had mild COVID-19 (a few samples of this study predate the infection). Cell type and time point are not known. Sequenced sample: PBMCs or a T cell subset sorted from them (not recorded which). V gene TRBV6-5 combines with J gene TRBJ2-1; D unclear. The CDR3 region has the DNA TGTGCCAGCAGTATCGGCCGAAACTCCTACAATGAGCAGTTCTTC. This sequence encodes CASSIGRNSYNEQFF.